This T cell receptor (beta chain) was obtained from a study of memory CD4+ T cells and cytomegalovirus serostatus. The study's findings and limits: The CMV-associated TCR signature appears largely within the CD4+ memory repertoire.

Remarks on this clone: What it binds is not known.

Single viable CD3+CD4+CD8-CD45RO+ cells were sorted as the memory CD4+ T cells. Here immunoSEQ multiplex PCR was the method, and the copy in TCRdb shows in-frame clones only, minus some. The sample yields roughly 60,000 clones, approximately 71% seen once. Germline V gene data show CDR1 as SGHTA and CDR2 as FQGNSA. Germline trimming cut 5 bases from V and 0 bases from J; bases unmatched to any gene: 5. The CDR3 covers 17 residues. The sequenced sample consisted of memory CD4+ T cells from blood. This receptor was taken from an adult in good health and CMV-seronegative. The chain links TRBV7-2 to TRBJ2-3, with 13 nucleotides matching TRBD2. The DNA of the CDR3 is TGTGCCAGCAGCCCAAGGACTAGCGGGAGTAGCACAGATACGCAGTATTTT. Its translation is CASSPRTSGSSTDTQYF.